This TCR beta chain was identified in a study of vaccination effects on CD4 cells after COVID-19. Study conclusions and caveats: The study found that only 1 of 255 vaccine-induced clones from healthy vaccinees cross-reacted with common cold coronaviruses. Marked clonal contraction of both clone types appeared late after vaccination.

As for this clone: No antigen is known for it.

The J segment lost 2 bases and the V segment lost 6 bases, leaving 1 base of the junction unmatched. Germline V gene lookup returns CDR1 MNHEY and CDR2 SVGAGI. The CDR3 contains 14 residues. Sequencing in the ViraFEST assay came after antigen-specific CD4+ T cells had been expanded with viral peptide pools, which were used to stimulate PBMC. With roughly 9 days of culture completed, CD4+ T cells were isolated. Nucleocapsid antibodies were negative in the vaccine recipients, who had never had SARS-CoV-2 infection. Supplemented with around 11 IU/ml IL-2 and about 10 ug/ml peptides, 2 million to 2.5 million PBMC per well were kept in culture. The protocol was immunoSEQ multiplex PCR, while the TCRdb copy is restricted to in-frame clones and leaves out a portion. The table records 70,000 or so clones, 65% to 75% of them present only once.

The V call is TRBV6-5, the J call TRBJ1-5; TRBD1 matches at 10 bases. The sample in question was CD4+ T cells from PBMCs cultured with HCoV-NL63 spike peptides, obtained before COVID-19 vaccination. This TCR came from a human donor who received a COVID-19 vaccine. The CDR3 bases are TGTGCCAGCAGCGGGACAGGGGGCAATCAGCCCCAGCATTTT. Its protein is CASSGTGGNQPQHF.